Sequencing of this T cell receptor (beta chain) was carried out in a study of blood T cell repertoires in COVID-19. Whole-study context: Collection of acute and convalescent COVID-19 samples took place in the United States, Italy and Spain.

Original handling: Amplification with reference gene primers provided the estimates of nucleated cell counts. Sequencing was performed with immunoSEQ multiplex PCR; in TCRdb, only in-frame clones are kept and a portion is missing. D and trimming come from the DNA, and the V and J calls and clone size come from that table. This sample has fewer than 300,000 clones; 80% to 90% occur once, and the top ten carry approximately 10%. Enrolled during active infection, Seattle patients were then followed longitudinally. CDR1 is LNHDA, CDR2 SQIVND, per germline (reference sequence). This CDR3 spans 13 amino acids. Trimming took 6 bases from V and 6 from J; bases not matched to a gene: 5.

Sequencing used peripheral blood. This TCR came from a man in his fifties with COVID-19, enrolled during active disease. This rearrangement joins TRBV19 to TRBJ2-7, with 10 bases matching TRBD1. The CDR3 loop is CASRTGGHGEQYF. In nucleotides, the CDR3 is TGTGCCAGTAGGACAGGGGGCCACGGCGAGCAGTACTTC.